This T cell receptor beta chain was recovered during a study of T cells in Graves' hyperthyroidism and ophthalmopathy. Disease duration under 2 months; hyperthyroidism patients were aged 18 to 65. This blood was taken when hyperthyroidism was first diagnosed, before any ophthalmopathy symptoms existed. Amplification yielded TCR beta CDR3 regions, with RNA transcripts as the source. HTBI primers were employed in a first-round RT-PCR of the TCR CDR3. Via MiXCR, TCRdb re-called the multiplex PCR reads, giving one row per CDR3 protein. The profile shows 350,000 or so distinct CDR3 sequences, about 18% of them singletons. This clonotype was detected many times. CDR3 length equals 16 residues. Germline V gene sequence: CDR1 MNHEY, CDR2 SVGEGT. After removal of 2 bases from V and 6 bases from J, the junction contained 10 bases not matched to a gene.

Sequencing was carried out using blood. The J gene is TRBJ2-1, the V gene TRBV6-2 or TRBV6-3; 7 positions match TRBD2. This receptor was identified in a woman in her 30s with Graves' hyperthyroidism that later progressed to Graves' ophthalmopathy. DNA of the CDR3: TGTGCCAGCAGTTACCGCCGCGGGAGTCCTGGCAATGAGCAGTTCTTC. This translates into CASSYRRGSPGNEQFF.